A selection of T cell receptor beta chains follows, all from one sample in a study of blood T cells in healthy people across ages. TCRdb analysed the 5' RACE reads with MiXCR anew, one entry per CDR3 protein. The sample includes roughly 900,000 distinct CDR3 sequences, 48% of them seen just once. The sequenced material came from blood. These receptors were obtained from a man aged 25-45 years in good health. Each CDR3 is given with its conserved first and last residue. A D gene is named only where the DNA matches it firmly. Clone size, where shown, is once, few, many, or a class for clones that have expanded.

abundance,d_gene,j_gene,v_gene,CDR3aa,CDR3nt
few,NA,TRBJ1-2,TRBV29-1,CSVEDINYGYTF,TGCAGCGTTGAAGATATTAACTATGGCTACACCTTC
few,TRBD2,TRBJ2-2,TRBV6-2/TRBV6-3,CASRTGTSFSGELFF,TGTGCCAGCAGGACCGGGACTAGTTTCTCGGGGGAGCTGTTTTTT
many,NA,TRBJ2-7,TRBV4-1,CASSQIGTGAYEQYF,TGCGCCAGCAGCCAAATCGGGACTGGGGCCTACGAGCAGTACTTC
few,TRBD2,TRBJ2-5,TRBV10-3,CAISEFTSGQETQYF,TGTGCCATCAGTGAGTTCACTAGCGGCCAAGAGACCCAGTACTTC
NA,NA,TRBJ2-1,TRBV29-1,CSVMDLYTSIGDEQFF,TGCAGCGTCATGGACTTATATACGTCAATAGGGGATGAGCAGTTCTTC
NA,TRBD1,TRBJ2-3,TRBV28,CATSWGTGGQGPTDTQYF,TGTGCCACCTCGTGGGGGACAGGGGGCCAAGGGCCCACAGATACGCAGTATTTT
many,TRBD1,TRBJ2-1,TRBV6-5,CASRHRPGGISYNEQFF,TGTGCCAGCAGACATCGGCCAGGGGGAATCTCCTACAATGAGCAGTTCTTC
NA,TRBD1,TRBJ1-5,TRBV11-1,CASSLGTGGHQPQHF,TGTGCCAGCAGCTTAGGGACAGGGGGTCATCAGCCCCAGCATTTT
few,TRBD1,TRBJ1-1,TRBV7-2,CASSLVAQGATEAFF,TGTGCCAGCAGCTTAGTCGCCCAGGGGGCCACTGAAGCTTTCTTT
NA,NA,TRBJ1-4,TRBV6-1,CASRGGGALEKLFF,TGTGCCAGCAGGGGAGGAGGGGCGCTGGAAAAACTGTTTTTT
NA,TRBD1,TRBJ1-2,TRBV7-9,CASRPAQGDYGYTF,TGTGCCAGCAGACCCGCACAGGGGGACTATGGCTACACCTTC
NA,TRBD1,TRBJ2-3,TRBV29-1,CSAAEQGTDTDTQYF,TGCAGCGCTGCTGAACAGGGGACCGACACAGATACGCAGTATTTT